The T cell receptor (beta chain) under discussion was sequenced for a study of T cells in Graves' hyperthyroidism and ophthalmopathy. This clonotype was recorded many times. Its target is not known. Points from the study as a whole: Blood also carried most thyroid clonotypes expanded above 0.001. Progression to ophthalmopathy was predicted a median of 6.5 months early.

About 9.4 ml fresh peripheral blood yielded the PBMCs. Amplified TCR beta CDR3 regions derived from RNA transcripts. First-round RT-PCR targeting the TCR CDR3 was performed with the HTBI primer set. Via MiXCR, TCRdb re-called the multiplex PCR reads, giving one row per CDR3 protein. The sample shows more than 550,000 distinct CDR3 sequences, approximately 15% of them seen only once. The source of this sequence is a man aged 45 to 65 with Graves' hyperthyroidism. The material sequenced was blood.

CDR3 protein: CASSEIGGTYNEQFF. As DNA, the CDR3 is TGTGCCAGCAGTGAGATAGGAGGGACCTACAATGAGCAGTTCTTC. The chain combines TRBV2 with TRBJ2-1; maybe TRBD2 (6 bases). The length of the CDR3 is 15 residues. Trimming shortened V by 3 bases and J by 2 bases, and 11 bases separated the two germline ends. The V gene's germline CDR1 is SNHLY and CDR2 FYNNEI.